The 13 T cell receptor beta chains below were found in one sample sequenced in a study of blood T cell repertoires in COVID-19. Measured with immunoSEQ multiplex PCR; TCRdb has only the in-frame clones, and not every one. Of about 59,000 clones in the sample, about 91% were seen once. The sample taken for sequencing was peripheral blood. Source of these receptors: a woman of 80 years or more with active COVID-19.

This rearrangement joins TRBV5-1 to TRBJ2-7; TRBD1 matches 7 bases. The CDR3 contains 14 residues. The germline CDR1 and CDR2 sequences are SGHRS and YFSETQ. The ends lost 2 bases at V and 3 bases at J; junction bases unmatched: 5. The CDR3 here is CASSFRDRGYEQYF. CDR3 nucleotides: TGCGCCAGCAGCTTCCGGGACAGAGGCTACGAGCAGTACTTC.

The chain combines TRBV7-8 with TRBJ2-5; a weak D match, TRBD2 (7 bases). Trimming left V 1 base short and J 1 base short, with 16 bases between. This CDR3 is 17 amino acids long. The V gene's germline CDR1 is SGHVS and CDR2 FQNEAQ. CDR3: CASSLGLGGGTQETQYF. CDR3 DNA: TGTGCCAGCAGCTTAGGTTTGGGAGGGGGGACCCAAGAGACCCAGTACTTC. Together with reference TRBV7-8 and TRBJ2-5, the CDR3 gives the full variable domain: GAGVSQSPRYKVAKRGQDVALRCDPISGHVSLFWYQQALGQGPEFLTYFQNEAQLDKSGLPSDRFFAERPEGSVSTLKIQRTQQEDSAVYLCASSLGLGGGTQETQYFGPGTRLLVL.

The J gene is TRBJ2-7, the V gene TRBV5-5; TRBD2 might be the D (7 bases). This CDR3 region has 16 residues. Trimming removed 3 bases at V and 2 bases at J, with 18 bases between. Germline assignment: CDR1 SGHKS and CDR2 YYEKEE (reference sequence). The CDR3, as DNA: TGTGCCAGCAGCTCAAGGGTTGGGGGGGCTCCCTACGAGCAGTACTTC. This encodes CASSSRVGGAPYEQYF.

This clone was found a few times. This sequence joins TRBV30 and TRBJ1-5; maybe TRBD1 (6 bases). This CDR3 spans 14 amino acids. Germline CDR1 GTSNPN, CDR2 SVGIG (reference sequence). Deletions cut 3 bases from V and 4 bases from J, with 13 bases between. The CDR3 loop reads CAWSQGIWNQPQHF. The CDR3 DNA sequence: TGTGCCTGGAGCCAGGGGATTTGGAATCAGCCCCAGCATTTT.

The CDR3 protein is CASSPGQGPQETQYF. Written as DNA, the CDR3 is TGTGCCAGCTCGCCCGGACAGGGCCCCCAAGAGACCCAGTACTTC. The rearrangement joins TRBV18 to TRBJ2-5, with TRBD1 matching 8 bases. Trimming at V came to 6 bases and at J to 1 base, leaving 7 bases not matched to a gene. Germline V CDR1 and CDR2: KGHSH, LQKENI. The CDR3 has 15 amino acids.

The chain employs TRBV18 and TRBJ1-2, with 8 bases matching TRBD1. The germline gives CDR1 KGHSH, CDR2 LQKENI. The CDR3 contains 16 residues. V was clipped by 4 bases and J by 2 bases; unmatched bases: 9. This CDR3 is CASSQDRASLNYGYTF. CDR3 bases: TGTGCCAGCTCACAGGACAGGGCCTCTCTAAACTATGGCTACACCTTC. The full variable domain, rest sourced from reference TRBV18 and TRBJ1-2, is NAGVMQNPRHLVRRRGQEARLRCSPMKGHSHVYWYRQLPEEGLKFMVYLQKENIIDESGMPKERFSAEFPKEGPSILRIQQVVRGDSAAYFCASSQDRASLNYGYTFGSGTRLTVV.

The chain carries TRBV5-4 and TRBJ1-4; D is unclear. CDR1 and CDR2 (germline): SGHNT, YYREEE (reference sequence). This CDR3 region has 15 residues. Trimming cost V 3 bases and J 8 bases, with 17 bases left between them. The CDR3 protein is CASSSPDFGVEKLFF. The CDR3 nucleotides read TGTGCCAGCAGCTCCCCGGACTTTGGGGTCGAAAAACTGTTTTTT.

This clone was observed a handful of times. The CDR3: CASSSDGTSGDTDTQYF. Written as DNA, the CDR3 is TGTGCCAGCAGCTCTGATGGGACTAGCGGGGACACAGATACGCAGTATTTT. The genes are TRBV9 and TRBJ2-3; TRBD2 aligns across 13 bases. This CDR3 spans 17 amino acids. Germline values: CDR1 SGDLS, CDR2 YYNGEE. Trimming took 4 bases from V and 2 from J; bases not matched to a gene: 7.

The rearrangement joins TRBV5-4 to TRBJ2-3; 10 bases line up with TRBD2. Trimming took 3 bases from V and 5 from J; bases not matched to a gene: 6. The CDR3 loop spans 15 amino acids. The germline CDR1 and CDR2 sequences are SGHNT and YYREEE (reference sequence). The CDR3 is CASSSGSSGGDTQYF. In DNA, the CDR3 is TGTGCCAGCAGCTCGGGGTCTAGCGGGGGAGATACGCAGTATTTT.

V is TRBV11-2 and J is TRBJ2-7, with D hard to call. V gave up 1 base and J gave up 1 base, with 8 bases separating them. Germline CDR1 and CDR2: SGHAT and FQNNGV. CDR3 size: 14 residues. CDR3 sequence (DNA): TGTGCCAGCAGCTTAGCAGCAGGTTCCTACGAGCAGTACTTC. It is translated as CASSLAAGSYEQYF. The whole variable domain, remainder taken from reference TRBV11-2 and TRBJ2-7, is EAGVAQSPRYKIIEKRQSVAFWCNPISGHATLYWYQQILGQGPKLLIQFQNNGVVDDSQLPKDRFSAERLKGVDSTLKIQPAKLEDSAVYLCASSLAAGSYEQYFGPGTRLTVT.

This chain joins TRBV11-2 and TRBJ1-5, with TRBD1 identical over 10 bases. Germline V CDR1 and CDR2: SGHAT, FQNNGV. V was pared by 5 bases and J by 4 bases, with 5 bases of the junction left unmatched. The CDR3 has 15 amino acids. The CDR3 sequence: CASSQGTGDNQPQHF. In nucleotides, the CDR3 is TGTGCCAGCAGCCAGGGGACAGGGGATAATCAGCCCCAGCATTTT.

V usage is TRBV7-2 and J usage is TRBJ2-5; 7 bases agree with TRBD2. This CDR3 comprises 15 residues. The V gene's germline CDR1 is SGHTA and CDR2 FQGNSA. The J segment lost 4 bases and the V segment lost 2 bases, leaving 7 bases of the junction unmatched. CDR3 in DNA: TGTGCCAGCAGCTTACAGGCGGGGGAGGGAGAGACCCAGTACTTC. Encoded protein: CASSLQAGEGETQYF.

The CDR3 loop is CASSLAKYEQYF. In DNA, the CDR3 is TGTGCCAGCAGCTTGGCCAAATACGAGCAGTACTTC. The chain joins TRBV5-6 to TRBJ2-7; D uncertain. V was trimmed by 0 bases and J by 4 bases, leaving 5 bases between them. Germline V gene lookup returns CDR1 SGHDT and CDR2 YYEEEE. CDR3 length: 12 amino acids.